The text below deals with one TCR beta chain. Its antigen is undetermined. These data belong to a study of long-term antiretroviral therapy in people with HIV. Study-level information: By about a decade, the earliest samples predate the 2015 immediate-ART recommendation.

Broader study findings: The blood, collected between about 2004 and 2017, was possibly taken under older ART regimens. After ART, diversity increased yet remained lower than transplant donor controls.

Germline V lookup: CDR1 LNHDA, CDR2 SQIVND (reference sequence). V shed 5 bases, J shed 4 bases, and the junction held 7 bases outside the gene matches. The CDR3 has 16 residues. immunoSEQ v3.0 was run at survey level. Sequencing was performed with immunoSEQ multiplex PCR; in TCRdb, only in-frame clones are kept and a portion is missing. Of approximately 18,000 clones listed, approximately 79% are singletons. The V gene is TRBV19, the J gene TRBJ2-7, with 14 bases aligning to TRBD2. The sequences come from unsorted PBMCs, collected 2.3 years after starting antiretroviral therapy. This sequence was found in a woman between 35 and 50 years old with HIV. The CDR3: CASSPGTSGSGYEQYF. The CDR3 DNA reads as TGTGCCAGTAGTCCCGGGACTAGCGGGAGTGGATACGAGCAGTACTTC.